The T cell receptor (beta chain) under discussion was sequenced for a study of T cell responses to AZD1222 COVID-19 vaccine. Measured with immunoSEQ multiplex PCR; TCRdb has only the in-frame clones, and not every one. The sample contains roughly 200,000 clones, approximately 92% of which appear only once. Points from the study as a whole: Spike-specific TCR depth and breadth grew after two AZD1222 doses.

Remarks on this clone: Its antigen is not known.

Germline V gene lookup returns CDR1 LGHDT and CDR2 YNNKEL (reference sequence). This CDR3 comprises 16 residues. The V gene end was trimmed by 6 bases and the J gene end by 6 bases; junction bases not matched to a gene: 13. This specimen consisted of peripheral blood, obtained 28 days after the second dose of the MenACWY control vaccine. The TCR sequence derives from an adult who received the MenACWY meningococcal vaccine as a control. The chain is built from TRBV3-1 (or the pseudogene TRBV3-2) and TRBJ2-2; 7 bases fit TRBD2. The CDR3 DNA sequence: TGTGCCAGCAGTCCCGACAATGGGGGAGGGCCCGGGGAGCTGTTTTTT. This gives the protein CASSPDNGGGPGELFF.